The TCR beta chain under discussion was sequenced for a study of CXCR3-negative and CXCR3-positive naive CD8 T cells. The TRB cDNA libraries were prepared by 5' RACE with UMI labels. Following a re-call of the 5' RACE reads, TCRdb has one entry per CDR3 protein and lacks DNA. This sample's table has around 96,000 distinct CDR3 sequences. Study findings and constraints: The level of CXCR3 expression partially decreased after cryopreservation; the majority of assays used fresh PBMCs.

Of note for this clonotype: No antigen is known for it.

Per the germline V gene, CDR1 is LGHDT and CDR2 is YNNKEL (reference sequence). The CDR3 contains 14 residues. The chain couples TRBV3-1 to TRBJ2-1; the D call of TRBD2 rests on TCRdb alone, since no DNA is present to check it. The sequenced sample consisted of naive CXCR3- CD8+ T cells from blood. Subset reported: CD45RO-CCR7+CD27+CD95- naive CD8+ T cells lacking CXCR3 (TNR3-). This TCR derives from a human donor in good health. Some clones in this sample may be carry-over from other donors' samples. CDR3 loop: CASSSSGSYNEQFF.